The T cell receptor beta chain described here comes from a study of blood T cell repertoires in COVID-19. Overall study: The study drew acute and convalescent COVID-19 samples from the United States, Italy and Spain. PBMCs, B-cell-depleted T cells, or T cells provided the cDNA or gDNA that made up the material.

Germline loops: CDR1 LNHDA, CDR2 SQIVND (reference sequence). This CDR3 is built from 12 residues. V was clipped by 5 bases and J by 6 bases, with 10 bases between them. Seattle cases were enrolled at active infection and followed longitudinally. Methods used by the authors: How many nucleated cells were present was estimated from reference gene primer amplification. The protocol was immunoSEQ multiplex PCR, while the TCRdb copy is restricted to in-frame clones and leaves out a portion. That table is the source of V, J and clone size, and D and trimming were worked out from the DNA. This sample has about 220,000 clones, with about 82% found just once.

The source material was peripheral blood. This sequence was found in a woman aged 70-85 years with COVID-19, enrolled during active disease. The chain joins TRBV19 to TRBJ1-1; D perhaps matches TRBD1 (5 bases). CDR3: CASSSGGAEAFF. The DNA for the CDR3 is TGTGCCAGTAGTTCGGGGGGTGCTGAAGCTTTCTTT.